This TCR beta chain is drawn from a study of CD8+ T cells in alopecia areata. Study-level information: Twice daily, treated patients received 5 to 10 mg of oral tofacitinib. Tofacitinib continued for 6 to 18 months and was then withheld for 6 months.

It was cDNA, reverse transcribed from extracted RNA, that served as the sequencing template. This table comes from immunoSEQ multiplex PCR, and its TCRdb copy is limited to in-frame clones, with some not included. The top ten hold around 7% of the sample, which has 150,000 or so clones, 40% to 50% seen once. Note on this clone: Its antigen is unidentified.

Study observations and caveats: Resident alphabeta T cells of normal skin are also sequenced in scalp samples.

CD4+ and CD8+ T cells were sorted from PBMCs. CDR3 length: 14 residues. V shed 4 bases and J 0 bases; nucleotides not matched to a gene: 0. In germline, CDR1 is SEHNR, CDR2 FQNEAQ (reference sequence). This TCR was sampled from a human donor with alopecia areata. V gene TRBV7-9 combines with J gene TRBJ2-3; 8 bases are a match to TRBD2. Sample: CD4+ T cells sorted from blood. CDR3 region: CASSSSGSTDTQYF. CDR3 DNA: TGTGCCAGCAGCTCTAGCGGGAGCACAGATACGCAGTATTTT.